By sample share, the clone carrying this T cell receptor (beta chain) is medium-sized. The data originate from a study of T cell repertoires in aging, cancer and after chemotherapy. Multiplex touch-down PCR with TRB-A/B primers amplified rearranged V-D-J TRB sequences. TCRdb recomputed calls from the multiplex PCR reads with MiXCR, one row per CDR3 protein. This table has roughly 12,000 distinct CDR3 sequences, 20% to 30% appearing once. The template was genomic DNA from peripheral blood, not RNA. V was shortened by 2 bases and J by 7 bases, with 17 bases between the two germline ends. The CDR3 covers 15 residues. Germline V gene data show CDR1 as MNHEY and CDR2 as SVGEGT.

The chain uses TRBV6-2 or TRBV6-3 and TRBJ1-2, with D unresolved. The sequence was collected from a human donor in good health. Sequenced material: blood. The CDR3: CASSYQAQVLRGYTF. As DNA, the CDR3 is TGTGCCAGCAGTTACCAGGCCCAGGTACTTCGTGGCTACACCTTC.